These T cell receptor beta chains were read from a single sample in a study of T cell responses to AZD1222 COVID-19 vaccine. Using immunoSEQ multiplex PCR, the repertoire was profiled, and TCRdb retains in-frame clones only, with some absent. In the table there are 180,000 or so clones, 94% of which are singletons. This sample comprised peripheral blood, obtained on day 0 of AZD1222 vaccination. Every receptor here comes from an adult in good health. Each CDR3 is given with its conserved first and last residue. A D gene is named only where the DNA matches it firmly. Size values are once, few and many counts, or a class for expanded clones, and some rows have none.

TRBJ2-3 TRBD2 . TRBV5-1 TGCGCCAGCAGATTGGGACTAGCCGCTAGCACAGATACGCAGTATTTT CASRLGLAASTDTQYF
TRBJ2-2 TRBD2 . TRBV7-8 TGTGCCAGCAGCTTAGTAATTGGGGGAGGGTACACCGGGGAGCTGTTTTTT CASSLVIGGGYTGELFF
TRBJ2-2 . . TRBV5-5 TGTGCCAGCAGTTCCGACAGGCGAGACAACACCGGGGAGCTGTTTTTT CASSSDRRDNTGELFF
TRBJ2-7 TRBD2 . TRBV27 TGTGCCAGCAGTCCCCTTAGCGGGGCGTACGAGCAGTACTTC CASSPLSGAYEQYF
TRBJ1-5 . . TRBV14 TGTGCCAGCAGCCCCGACAGCAATCAGCCCCAGCATTTT CASSPDSNQPQHF
TRBJ1-4 . . TRBV6-1 TGTGCCAGCAGTGAAGCTGGCAGGGGATTGGGTGGGGATAATGAAAAACTGTTTTTT CASSEAGRGLGGDNEKLFF
TRBJ2-1 . . TRBV11-1 TGTGCCAGCAGCTTGGCCAGCCCCTACAATGAGCAGTTCTTC CASSLASPYNEQFF
TRBJ1-2 . . TRBV6-5 TGTGCCAGCAGTTACACGGGGCTTGGCTACACCTTC CASSYTGLGYTF
TRBJ1-3 . . TRBV28 TGTGCCAGCAGTTTTCGGGACACCATATATTTT CASSFRDTIYF
TRBJ2-5 TRBD2 . TRBV5-8 TGTGCCAGCAGCCCGGGACTAGCGGGATGGGAGACCCAGTACTTC CASSPGLAGWETQYF
TRBJ2-1 TRBD2 . TRBV3-1/TRBV3-2 TGTGCCAGCAGCCGTACACTAGCGGGAGGGACCAATGAGCAGTTCTTC CASSRTLAGGTNEQFF
TRBJ1-1 . . TRBV5-4 TGTGCCAGCAGCCACCATGATGGGGGAGCGACTGAAGCTTTCTTT CASSHHDGGATEAFF
TRBJ2-3 . . TRBV29-1 TGCAGCGTTGAAGTAGGGGGGGACTTCACAGATACGCAGTATTTT CSVEVGGDFTDTQYF
TRBJ2-1 TRBD2 . TRBV4-2 TGTGCCAGCAGCCAAGATTTCAGCGGGACCTACAATGAGCAGTTCTTC CASSQDFSGTYNEQFF
TRBJ1-3 . . TRBV19 TGTGCCAGTAGTGTCAGGAGATCCTCTGGAAACACCATATATTTT CASSVRRSSGNTIYF
TRBJ2-7 . . TRBV29-1 TGCAGCGTTGACCTGCCCCCCGGCGAGCAGTACTTC CSVDLPPGEQYF
TRBJ1-5 . few TRBV12-3/TRBV12-4 TGTGCCAGCAGTTTAAAGCCCCAGCATTTT CASSLKPQHF
TRBJ1-5 . . TRBV2 TGTGCCAGCAGTGGAGGATGGGAGAATCAGCCCCAGCATTTT CASSGGWENQPQHF
TRBJ2-7 . . TRBV6-5 TGTGCCAGCCACCCACGGGGCCTCTCCTACGAGCAGTACTTC CASHPRGLSYEQYF
TRBJ1-2 . . TRBV19 TGTGCCAGTAGATCCGACGCTGGCGGGGCCTATGGCTACACCTTC CASRSDAGGAYGYTF
TRBJ2-5 . . TRBV5-1 TGCGCCAGCAGCTTGGACAGGGCGACTAGGGAGACCCAGTACTTC CASSLDRATRETQYF
TRBJ2-7 TRBD2 . TRBV19 TGTGCCAGTAGTATTGGGGGGGCCTACGAGCAGTACTTC CASSIGGAYEQYF
TRBJ1-1 . . TRBV5-1 TGCGCCTCAAGGGGTAAGAGAAGAGAAACTGAAGCTTTCTTT CASRGKRRETEAFF
TRBJ1-2 TRBD1 . TRBV27 TGTGCCAGTAGCCCCACGGGACAGGGGGACTATGGCTACACCTTC CASSPTGQGDYGYTF
TRBJ1-2 . . TRBV3-1/TRBV3-2 TGTGCCAGCAGCCTACAGGGCGGAGTAGGCTACACCTTC CASSLQGGVGYTF
TRBJ1-1 TRBD1 . TRBV3-1/TRBV3-2 TGTGCCAGCAGCCGGTTTCAGGGGACAGGTTTGGTCACTGAAGCTTTCTTT CASSRFQGTGLVTEAFF
TRBJ1-1 . . TRBV3-1/TRBV3-2 TGTGCCAGCAGCCAAGGCCGGTCGAACACTGAAGCTTTCTTT CASSQGRSNTEAFF
TRBJ1-5 TRBD1 . TRBV5-1 TGCGCCAGCAGCTTAGGGGACAGGGGCAATCAGCCCCAGCATTTT CASSLGDRGNQPQHF
TRBJ2-1 . . TRBV13 TGTGCCAGCAGCTTATCACGGAAGCATGAGCAGTTCTTC CASSLSRKHEQFF
TRBJ2-1 TRBD2 . TRBV18 TGTGCCAGCTCACCACCTCTCCTAGCGGGAGGAACTGAGCAGTTCTTC CASSPPLLAGGTEQFF
TRBJ2-1 TRBD2 . TRBV11-3 TGTGCCAGCAGCTTATTGACTAGCGGCATCAATGAGCAGTTCTTC CASSLLTSGINEQFF
TRBJ1-2 . . TRBV6-5 TGTGCCAGCAGCACCGGGCCCGAGAGGTCTGGCTACACCTTC CASSTGPERSGYTF
TRBJ1-5 . . TRBV21-1 TGTGCCAGCAGCGAGACAGCTTATAGCAATCAGCCCCAGCATTTT CASSETAYSNQPQHF
TRBJ2-1 TRBD2 . TRBV5-1 TGCGCCAGCAGCTGGGCGGGGACTAGCGGGGGGCGCTATGAGCAGTTCTTC CASSWAGTSGGRYEQFF
TRBJ1-1 . . TRBV10-3 TGTGCCATCAGTGAGTCGACGACTGCCGGGACTGAAGCTTTCTTT CAISESTTAGTEAFF
TRBJ2-1 TRBD2 . TRBV5-4 TGTGCCAGCAGCGGGGGGGGGAGCTCCTACAATGAGCAGTTCTTC CASSGGGSSYNEQFF
TRBJ2-3 . . TRBV6-4 TGTGCCAGCAGTATCATTGCTAGTGCAACGACAGATACGCAGTATTTT CASSIIASATTDTQYF
TRBJ1-3 . once TRBV2 TGTGCCAGCATCCGAGGGATCGGAAACACCATATATTTT CASIRGIGNTIYF
TRBJ1-1 . . TRBV18 TGTGCCAGCTCACCAGGGGTGGAAGGAAAAACCCGGGAGGCTGAAGCTTTCTTT CASSPGVEGKTREAEAFF
TRBJ1-1 . . TRBV5-1 TGCGCCAGCAGCTTGGGTCCCACTGAAGCTTTCTTT CASSLGPTEAFF
TRBJ1-1 . once TRBV15 TGTGCCACCAGCAGAACAGGGTGGACTGAAGCTTTCTTT CATSRTGWTEAFF
TRBJ2-2 . . TRBV7-3 TGTGCCAGCCGTCGCGAGGATAGAAGCGGGGAGCTGTTTTTT CASRREDRSGELFF
TRBJ1-1 TRBD1 . TRBV28 TGTGCCAGTCTGTCGTCCTGGGGACAGGGGAGGAACACTGAAGCTTTCTTT CASLSSWGQGRNTEAFF
TRBJ1-1 . . TRBV4-1 TGCGCCAGCAGCCAAGCCAAACTAGGCACTGAAGCTTTCTTT CASSQAKLGTEAFF
TRBJ1-5 . . TRBV18 TGTGCCAGCTCACCCAGGGAGGGGAATCAGCCCCAGCATTTT CASSPREGNQPQHF